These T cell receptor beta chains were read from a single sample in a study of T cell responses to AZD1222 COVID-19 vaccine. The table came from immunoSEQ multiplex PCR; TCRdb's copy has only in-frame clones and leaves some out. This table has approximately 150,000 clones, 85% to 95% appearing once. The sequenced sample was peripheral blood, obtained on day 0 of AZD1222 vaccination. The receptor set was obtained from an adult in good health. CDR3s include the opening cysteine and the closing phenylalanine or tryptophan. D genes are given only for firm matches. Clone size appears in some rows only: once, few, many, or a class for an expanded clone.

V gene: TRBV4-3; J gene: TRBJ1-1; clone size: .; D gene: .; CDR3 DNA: TGCGCCAGCAGCCAAGAAGGCAGCACTGAAGCTTTCTTT; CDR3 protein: CASSQEGSTEAFF
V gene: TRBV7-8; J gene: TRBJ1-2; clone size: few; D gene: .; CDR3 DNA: TGTGCCAGCAGCTTCGGGACGGAGGAAGGCTACACCTTC; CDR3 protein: CASSFGTEEGYTF
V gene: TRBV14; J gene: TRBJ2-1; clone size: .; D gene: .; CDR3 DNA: TGTGCCAGCAGCCAAGATCCGGGCCCCTACAATGAGCAGTTCTTC; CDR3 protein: CASSQDPGPYNEQFF
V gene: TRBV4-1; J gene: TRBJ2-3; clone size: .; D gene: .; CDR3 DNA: TGCGCCAGCAGCCAGCCGGCCCGCTCCACAGATACGCAGTATTTT; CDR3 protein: CASSQPARSTDTQYF
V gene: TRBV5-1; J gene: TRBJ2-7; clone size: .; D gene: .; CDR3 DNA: TGCGCCAGCAGCTTGACACAGGCAAAAAGGGAGCAGTACTTC; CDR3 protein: CASSLTQAKREQYF
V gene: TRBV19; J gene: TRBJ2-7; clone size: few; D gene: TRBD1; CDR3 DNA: TGTGCCAGCAGAAGACAGGGGGCCTCCTACGAGCAGTACTTC; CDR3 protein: CASRRQGASYEQYF
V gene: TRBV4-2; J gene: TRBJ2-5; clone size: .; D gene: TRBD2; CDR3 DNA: TGTGCCAGCAGCCAAGTAGAAGCGGGGGGGCAAGAGACCCAGTACTTC; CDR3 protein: CASSQVEAGGQETQYF
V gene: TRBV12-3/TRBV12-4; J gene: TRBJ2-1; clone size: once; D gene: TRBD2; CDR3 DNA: TGTGCCAGCACCCGGGGGGGCTACAATGAGCAGTTCTTC; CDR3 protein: CASTRGGYNEQFF
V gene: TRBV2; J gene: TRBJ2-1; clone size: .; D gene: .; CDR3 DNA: TGTGCCAGCTCGGACGGGGGCTACAATGAGCAGTTCTTC; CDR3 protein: CASSDGGYNEQFF
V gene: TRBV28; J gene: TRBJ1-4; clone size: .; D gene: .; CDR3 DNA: TGTGCCAGTAGAAGGCCAAATGAAAAACTGTTTTTT; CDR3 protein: CASRRPNEKLFF
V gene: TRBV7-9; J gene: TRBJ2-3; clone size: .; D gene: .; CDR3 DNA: TGTGCCAGCAGCTTAAAAGAAGATACGCAGTATTTT; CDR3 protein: CASSLKEDTQYF
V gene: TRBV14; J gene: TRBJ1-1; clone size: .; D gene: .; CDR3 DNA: TGTGCCAGCAGCCTCAGCGGTACTGAAGCTTTCTTT; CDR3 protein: CASSLSGTEAFF
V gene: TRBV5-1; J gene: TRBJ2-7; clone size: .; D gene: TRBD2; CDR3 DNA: TGCGCCAGCAGCTGGGGGGGTCGGACTAGCGCCTACGAGCAGTACTTC; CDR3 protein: CASSWGGRTSAYEQYF
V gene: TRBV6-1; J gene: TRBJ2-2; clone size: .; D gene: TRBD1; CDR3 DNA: TGTGCCAGCAGTGAGTTGATCGGGACAGGCGGCACCGGGGAGCTGTTTTTT; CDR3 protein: CASSELIGTGGTGELFF
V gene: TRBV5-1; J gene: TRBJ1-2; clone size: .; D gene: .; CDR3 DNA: TGCGCCAGCAGTTGGGGACGGCCCAACTATGGCTACACCTTC; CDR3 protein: CASSWGRPNYGYTF
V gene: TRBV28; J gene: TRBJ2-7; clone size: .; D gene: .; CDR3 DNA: TGTGCCACCCAGGGCAACTCCTACGAGCAGTACTTC; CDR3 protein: CATQGNSYEQYF
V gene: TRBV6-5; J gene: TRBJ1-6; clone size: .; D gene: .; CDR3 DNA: TGTGCCAGCAGGTGGCCGAGCTCCTATAATTCACCCCTCCACTTT; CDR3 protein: CASRWPSSYNSPLHF
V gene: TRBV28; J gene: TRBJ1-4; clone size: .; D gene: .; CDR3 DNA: TGTGCCAGCAGTTCGGGGGCAGATTTGGGTAATGAAAAACTGTTTTTT; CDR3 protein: CASSSGADLGNEKLFF
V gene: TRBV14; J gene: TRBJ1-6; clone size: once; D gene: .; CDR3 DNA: TGTGCCAGCAGCCGAGGAAAGCATCCACCTTCACCCCTCCACTTT; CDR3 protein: CASSRGKHPPSPLHF
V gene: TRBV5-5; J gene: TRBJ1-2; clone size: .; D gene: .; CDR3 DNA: TGTGCCAGCAGCTTGGGGGGGGCCTATGGCTACACCTTC; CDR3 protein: CASSLGGAYGYTF
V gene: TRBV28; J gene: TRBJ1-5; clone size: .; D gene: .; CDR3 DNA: TGTGCCAGCAGTTTCCGGGACAGCAATCAGCCCCAGCATTTT; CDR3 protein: CASSFRDSNQPQHF
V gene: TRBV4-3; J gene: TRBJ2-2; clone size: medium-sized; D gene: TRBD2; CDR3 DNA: TGCGCCAGCAGCCAAGCCGAAACAGGACTAGAGTTCGGGGAGCTGTTTTTT; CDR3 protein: CASSQAETGLEFGELFF
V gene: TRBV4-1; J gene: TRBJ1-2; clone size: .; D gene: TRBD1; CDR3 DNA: TGCGCCAGCAGCCAACCTCTGGGACAGACCAGAGGAGGCTACACCTTC; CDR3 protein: CASSQPLGQTRGGYTF
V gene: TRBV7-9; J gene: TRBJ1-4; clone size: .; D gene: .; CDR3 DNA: TGTGCCAGCAGCTTACAGGTCCATAATGAAAAACTGTTTTTT; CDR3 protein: CASSLQVHNEKLFF
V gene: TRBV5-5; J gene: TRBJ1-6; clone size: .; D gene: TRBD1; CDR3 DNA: TGTGCCAGCAGCTCTGGGGACAGCTCGGGTTCACCCCTCCACTTT; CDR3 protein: CASSSGDSSGSPLHF
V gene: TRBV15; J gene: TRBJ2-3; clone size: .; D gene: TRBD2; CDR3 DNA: TGTGCCACCAGCAGAACTCCTAGCGGGGGGCGGCCTTCTAGCACAGATACGCAGTATTTT; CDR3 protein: CATSRTPSGGRPSSTDTQYF
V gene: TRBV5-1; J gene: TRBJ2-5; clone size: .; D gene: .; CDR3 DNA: TGCGCCAGCAGCGAAGGACGGAACCAAGAGACCCAGTACTTC; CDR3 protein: CASSEGRNQETQYF
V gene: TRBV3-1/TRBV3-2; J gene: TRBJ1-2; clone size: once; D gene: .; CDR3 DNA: TGTGCCAGCAGCCATTCCGGGACACCTTATGGCTACACCTTC; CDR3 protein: CASSHSGTPYGYTF
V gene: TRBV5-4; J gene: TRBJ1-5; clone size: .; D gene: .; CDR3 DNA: TGTGCCAGCAGCTTCGGGGGAGTCGGCCAGCCCCAGCATTTT; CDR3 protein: CASSFGGVGQPQHF
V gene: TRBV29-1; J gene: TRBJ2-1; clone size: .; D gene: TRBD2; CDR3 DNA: TGCAGCGTTGAGGGACTAGCGGAGACCTACAATGAGCAGTTCTTC; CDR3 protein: CSVEGLAETYNEQFF
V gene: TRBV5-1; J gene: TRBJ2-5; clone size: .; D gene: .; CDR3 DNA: TGCGCCAGCAGCTTGAATCCCCACCAAGAGACCCAGTACTTC; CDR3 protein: CASSLNPHQETQYF
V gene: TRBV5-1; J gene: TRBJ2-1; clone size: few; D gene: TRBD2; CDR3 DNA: TGCGCCAGCAGCCTAGGACTAGAAGGCAATGAGCAGTTCTTC; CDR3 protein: CASSLGLEGNEQFF
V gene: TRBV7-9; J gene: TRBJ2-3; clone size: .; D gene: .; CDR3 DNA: TGTGCCAGCAGCTCCACCCCCGGCACAGATACGCAGTATTTT; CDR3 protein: CASSSTPGTDTQYF
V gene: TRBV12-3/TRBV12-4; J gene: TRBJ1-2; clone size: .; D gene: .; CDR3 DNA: TGTGCCAGCAGTTTAGGCTATGGCTACACCTTC; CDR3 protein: CASSLGYGYTF
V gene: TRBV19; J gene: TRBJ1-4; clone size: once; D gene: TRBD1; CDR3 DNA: TGTGCCAGTAGACCCCCCGGGACAGGGGGCTTTAATTCGGAAAAACTGTTTTTT; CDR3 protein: CASRPPGTGGFNSEKLFF
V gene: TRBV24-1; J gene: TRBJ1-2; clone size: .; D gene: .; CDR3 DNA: TGTGCCACCAGTGATTTGCAGGGCTACACCTTC; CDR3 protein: CATSDLQGYTF
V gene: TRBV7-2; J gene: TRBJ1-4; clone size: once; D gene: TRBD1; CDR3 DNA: TGTGCCAGCAGCTACGCGGACAGGGGGCTCGGAAAACTGTTTTTT; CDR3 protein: CASSYADRGLGKLFF
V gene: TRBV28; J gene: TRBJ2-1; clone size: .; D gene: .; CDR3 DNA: TGTGCCAGCGGTCTAATGGAAAGGGGCAGACATGAGCAGTTCTTC; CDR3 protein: CASGLMERGRHEQFF
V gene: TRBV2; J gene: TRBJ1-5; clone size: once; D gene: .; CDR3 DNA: TGTGCCAGCAGTCAGGCCGGTGGCAATCAGCCCCAGCATTTT; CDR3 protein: CASSQAGGNQPQHF
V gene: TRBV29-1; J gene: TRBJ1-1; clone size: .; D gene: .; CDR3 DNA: TGCAGCGCCGGAAGGGAACGGACTGAAGCTTTCTTT; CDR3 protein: CSAGRERTEAFF
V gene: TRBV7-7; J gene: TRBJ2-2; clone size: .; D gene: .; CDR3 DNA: TGTGCCAGCAGCTCGTCCTATTCTGGGACCGGGGAGCTGTTTTTT; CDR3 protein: CASSSSYSGTGELFF
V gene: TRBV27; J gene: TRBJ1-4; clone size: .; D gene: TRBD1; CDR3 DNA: TGTGCCAGCAGACAGGGGGCTAATGAAAAACTGTTTTTT; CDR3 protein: CASRQGANEKLFF
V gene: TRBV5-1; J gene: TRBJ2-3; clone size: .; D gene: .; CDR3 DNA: TGCGCCAGCAGCTACTCCGGGACTCCAGATACGCAGTATTTT; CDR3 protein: CASSYSGTPDTQYF
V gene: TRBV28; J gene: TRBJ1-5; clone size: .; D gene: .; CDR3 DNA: TGTGCCAGCACCGAGTACAGGGATCAGCCCCAGCATTTT; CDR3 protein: CASTEYRDQPQHF
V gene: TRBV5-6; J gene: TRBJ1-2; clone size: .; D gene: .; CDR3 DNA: TGTGCCAGCAGCTTGCCCGTTGGGGGCTACACCTTC; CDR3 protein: CASSLPVGGYTF
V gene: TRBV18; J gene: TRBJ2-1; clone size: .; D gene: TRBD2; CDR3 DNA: TGTGCCAGCTCCACGACTGCGCGGGAGGGCCGAGGTGAGCAGTTCTTC; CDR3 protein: CASSTTAREGRGEQFF
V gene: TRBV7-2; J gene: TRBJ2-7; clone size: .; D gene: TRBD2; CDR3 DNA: TGTGCCAGCAGCTTAGATCGGGGGGAAGGCTACGAGCAGTACTTC; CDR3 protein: CASSLDRGEGYEQYF
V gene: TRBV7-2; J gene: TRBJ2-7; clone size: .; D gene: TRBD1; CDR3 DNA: TGTGCCAGCAGCTCTCGACAGGGAGAGCAGTACTTC; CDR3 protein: CASSSRQGEQYF
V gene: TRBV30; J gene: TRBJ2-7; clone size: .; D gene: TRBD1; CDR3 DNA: TGTGCCTGGAGTAGGGGGACAGGGTCCTACGAGCAGTACTTC; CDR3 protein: CAWSRGTGSYEQYF
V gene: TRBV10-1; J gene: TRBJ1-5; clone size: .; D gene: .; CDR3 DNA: TGCGCCAGCTCCCCGACAGGCCACAATCAGCCCCAGCATTTT; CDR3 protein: CASSPTGHNQPQHF